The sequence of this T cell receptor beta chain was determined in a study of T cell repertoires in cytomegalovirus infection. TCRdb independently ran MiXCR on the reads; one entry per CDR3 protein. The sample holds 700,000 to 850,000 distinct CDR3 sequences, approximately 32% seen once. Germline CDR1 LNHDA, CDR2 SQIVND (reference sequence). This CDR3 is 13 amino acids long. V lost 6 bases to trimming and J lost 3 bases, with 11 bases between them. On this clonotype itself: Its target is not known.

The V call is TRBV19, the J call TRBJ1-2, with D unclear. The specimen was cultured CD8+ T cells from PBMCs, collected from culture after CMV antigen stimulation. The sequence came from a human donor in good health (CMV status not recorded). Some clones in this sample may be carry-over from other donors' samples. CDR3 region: CASSPGSYYGYTF. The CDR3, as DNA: TGTGCCAGTAGCCCGGGCAGCTACTATGGCTACACCTTC.